The TCR beta chain described here comes from a study of post-analysis software for immune sequencing data. Study at large: Included courses were relapsing-remitting and secondary progressive multiple sclerosis; progressive-relapsing multiple sclerosis was also included.

Study conclusions and caveats: When compared against controls, multiple sclerosis patients showed significantly lower normalized Chao1 diversity. Analysis by F measure revealed that same-batch samples clustered strongly together. Four to six TRBV segments (TRBV5-6, TRBV5-1 and TRBV20-1 among them) occurred more frequently in patients than in controls.

Presence of unique molecular identifiers characterized the TCR beta cDNA libraries. Each batch of roughly 0.95 to 10 million T cells produced a few hundred thousand cDNA molecules. TCRdb re-analysed the PCR reads in MiXCR, keeping a single row per CDR3 protein. Found here are about 820,000 distinct CDR3 sequences, approximately 57% of them singletons; the top ten hold approximately 4.4%. Note on this clonotype: Its antigen is undetermined.

Germline V gene data show CDR1 as SQVTM and CDR2 as ANQGSEA. V lost 6 bases to trimming and J lost 5 bases; unmatched junction nucleotides: 6. This CDR3 comprises 13 residues. This TCR was recovered from a girl aged 10 to 17 with multiple sclerosis. V usage is TRBV29-1 and J usage is TRBJ2-3; 9 nucleotides line up with TRBD1. The sequenced material came from blood. This chain's CDR3 is CSVTGGAIDTQYF. DNA for the CDR3: TGCAGCGTCACAGGGGGCGCGATAGATACGCAGTATTTT.